The clone carrying this T cell receptor (beta chain) was seen many times. Its antigen is currently unknown. V dropped 4 bases and J dropped 0 bases, with 9 bases sitting between them. From germline, CDR1 is SGHTA and CDR2 FQGNSA. There are 14 residues in the CDR3. Unique molecular identifiers tagged individual cDNA molecules. TCRdb recomputed calls from the 5' RACE reads with MiXCR, one row per CDR3 protein. The data contain tens of thousands of distinct CDR3 sequences, over 9% of them seen just once; the ten biggest clones take up about 13%. The data belong to a study of early T cells in non-severe SARS-CoV-2 infection. Study information: Chains stayed unpaired after sequencing of bulk RNA from unsorted whole blood.

Findings of the study overall: Private and CD4 specificities were missed by VDJdb matching, which favored anti-spike CD8 responses.

The chain couples TRBV7-2 to TRBJ1-1; D may be TRBD1 (5 bases). Sequenced material: whole blood. The TCR originated in an adult who was a healthcare worker with PCR-confirmed SARS-CoV-2 infection or an uninfected control (not recorded which). The chain's CDR3 is CASSSTAVNTEAFF. The CDR3 region has the DNA TGTGCCAGCAGCTCGACAGCTGTGAACACTGAAGCTTTCTTT. Together with reference TRBV7-2 and TRBJ1-1, the CDR3 gives the full variable domain: GAGVSQSPSNKVTEKGKDVELRCDPISGHTALYWYRQSLGQGLEFLIYFQGNSAPDKSGLPSDRFSAERTGGSVSTLTIQRTQQEDSAVYLCASSSTAVNTEAFFGQGTRLTVV.